This TCR beta chain is from a study of T cell responses to AZD1222 COVID-19 vaccine. Produced via immunoSEQ multiplex PCR; TCRdb's table is partial and in-frame only. In the table there are roughly 120,000 clones, 80% to 90% of which are singletons. Regarding this clone: Its matching antigen is unknown.

CDR3 length: 12 residues. Germline CDR1 is LGHDT and CDR2 is YNNKEL (reference sequence). Trimming removed 2 bases at V and 6 bases at J, with 5 bases between. Findings and limits, study-wide: White British ancestry dominated among donors, who included more females, and clonal diversity was possibly underestimated. Repertoires were obtained only post-peak T cell response. Epitopes outside B.1.351 and B.1.1.7 mutated regions reportedly drew nearly half of spike TCRs.

The chain is built from TRBV3-1 (or the pseudogene TRBV3-2) and TRBJ2-1; unclear D gene. This sequence was found in an adult in good health. Sequencing used peripheral blood, obtained on day 0 of AZD1222 vaccination. The CDR3 sequence is CASSQRGNEQFF. CDR3 DNA: TGTGCCAGCAGCCAAAGAGGCAATGAGCAGTTCTTC.